This TCR beta chain was observed in a study of T cell responses to AZD1222 COVID-19 vaccine. This table comes from immunoSEQ multiplex PCR, and its TCRdb copy is limited to in-frame clones, with some not included. The sample carries over 120,000 clones, 92% recorded once. This specimen consisted of peripheral blood, obtained on day 0 of AZD1222 vaccination. The receptor comes from an adult in good health.

CDR3 in DNA: TGTGCCAGCATAGACAGGGTCAATCAGCCCCAGCATTTT. This gives the protein CASIDRVNQPQHF. This chain uses TRBV6-5 with TRBJ1-5; 7 bases align to TRBD1. V was clipped by 7 bases and J by 3 bases; unmatched bases: 3. The germline V gene has CDR1 MNHEY and CDR2 SVGAGI. The CDR3 is 13 residues long.